This TCR beta chain came from a study of cytomegalovirus exposure and HLA in healthy donors. Amplification used 60 Vbeta primers and 13 Jbeta primers. This table comes from immunoSEQ multiplex PCR, and its TCRdb copy is limited to in-frame clones, with some not included. The sample records about 140,000 clones, just over 65% being singletons. There are 16 residues in the CDR3. Germline V gives CDR1 SGHVS, CDR2 FQNEAQ. Unmatched junction bases numbered 10, after V lost 5 bases and J lost 5 bases. The rearrangement uses TRBV7-8 and TRBJ2-2; 8 bases are shared with TRBD1. The sequence derives from a woman aged 55-70 years in good health and CMV-seronegative. Sequencing was done on a sample of PBMCs. The CDR3 sequence: CASSRGRQGATGELFF. In DNA form, the CDR3 reads TGTGCCAGCAGCCGGGGGAGGCAGGGGGCAACCGGGGAGCTGTTTTTT.